The source of this TCR beta chain is a study of shared clonotypes between healthy human individuals. Caucasian adults living in Nashville, Tennessee, provided all samples. The sequencing of unsorted PBMC DNA took place on ten immunoSEQ deep assay plates. Per the original data handling: Filtering differed since immunoSEQ provided only junctions, with no quality scores. Produced via immunoSEQ multiplex PCR; TCRdb's table is partial and in-frame only. The V and J calls and the clone size are those of that table, but D and trimming were determined from the DNA. The sample records about 450,000 clones, roughly 85% being singletons. The CDR3 spans 13 residues. Germline loops: CDR1 SGHAT, CDR2 FQNNGV. V lost 5 bases to trimming and J lost 3 bases; unmatched junction nucleotides: 2. This clone was found once. Its antigen is currently unknown. This could be a read error, since a much larger clone is one nucleotide away.

Overall study results and limits: An anticipated effect of sequencing depth on clonotype sharing among donors was recognized.

The receptor comes from a woman between 35 and 50 years old in good health. Some clones in this sample may be carry-over from other donors' samples. Sequenced sample: PBMCs. The chain uses TRBV11-2 and TRBJ1-1; the match to TRBD1 covers 8 bases. The CDR3 region has the DNA TGTGCCAGCAGCACGACAGGGGACACTGAAGCTTTCTTT. As protein: CASSTTGDTEAFF.